The 3 T cell receptor beta chains below come from one sample, sequenced in a study of chemoradiotherapy in HPV16-positive cancers. Generated by immunoSEQ multiplex PCR, the TCRdb table keeps only in-frame clones and is missing some. The repertoire has some 31,000 clones, roughly nine tenths of them found once; the top ten carry 20% to 25%. The sample here was blood, taken from a patient who underwent chemoradiotherapy. The origin of the receptors is a human donor with HPV-associated anogenital cancer.

This clone has a single count. V is TRBV5-1 and J is TRBJ2-3; 12 bases map to TRBD2. Trimming cost V 4 bases and J 2 bases; bases outside gene matches: 5. CDR3 size: 16 residues. The germline gives CDR1 SGHRS, CDR2 YFSETQ. The CDR3: CASSAPSGRVTDTQYF. CDR3 coding DNA: TGCGCCAGCAGCGCCCCTAGCGGGAGGGTCACAGATACGCAGTATTTT.

The rearrangement joins TRBV5-5 to TRBJ2-5; either TRBD1 or TRBD2 may fit D (5 bases each). The CDR3 runs to 13 residues. CDR1 and CDR2 from the germline V gene are SGHKS and YYEKEE (reference sequence). The V end lost 4 bases, the J end lost 3 bases, and 10 bases lay between the germline ends. Here the CDR3 DNA reads TGTGCCAGCAGCCCGCTGGGGGAAGAGACCCAGTACTTC. Protein sequence: CASSPLGEETQYF.

The chain carries TRBV5-1 and TRBJ2-7; D is ambiguous. CDR1 is SGHRS and CDR2 is YFSETQ in the germline V gene. V lost 1 base to trimming and J lost 0 bases, with 11 bases between them. The length of the CDR3 is 15 residues. The CDR3 DNA follows: TGCGCCAGCAGCTTGAGGCCGGGCAGCTCCTACGAGCAGTACTTC. Residues: CASSLRPGSSYEQYF.